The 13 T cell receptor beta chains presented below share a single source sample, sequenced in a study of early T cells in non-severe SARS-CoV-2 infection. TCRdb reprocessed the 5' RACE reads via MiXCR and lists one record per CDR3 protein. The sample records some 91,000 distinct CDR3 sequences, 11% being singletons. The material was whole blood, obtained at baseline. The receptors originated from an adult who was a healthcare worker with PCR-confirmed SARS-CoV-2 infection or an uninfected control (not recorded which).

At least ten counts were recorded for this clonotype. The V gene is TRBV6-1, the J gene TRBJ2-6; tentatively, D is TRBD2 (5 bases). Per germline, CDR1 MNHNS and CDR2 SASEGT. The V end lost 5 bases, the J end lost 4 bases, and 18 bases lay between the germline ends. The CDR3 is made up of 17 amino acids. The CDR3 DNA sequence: TGTGCCAGCAGTACCTCCGTGACGGGAAGCGGGGCCAACGTCCTGACTTTC. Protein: CASSTSVTGSGANVLTF.

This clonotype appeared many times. CDR3 protein: CSADRVDEQYF. CDR3 DNA: TGCAGTGCGGACAGGGTGGACGAGCAGTACTTC. This rearrangement joins TRBV20-1 to TRBJ2-7, with 8 bases matching TRBD1. J lost 5 bases, V lost 6 bases, and 3 bases had no gene match. The CDR3 has 11 amino acids. Germline V gives CDR1 DFQATT, CDR2 SNEGSKA (reference sequence).

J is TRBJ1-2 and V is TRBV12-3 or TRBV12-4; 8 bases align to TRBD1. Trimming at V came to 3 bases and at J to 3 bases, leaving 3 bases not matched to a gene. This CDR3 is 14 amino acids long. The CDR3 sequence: CASSLTGEDYGYTF. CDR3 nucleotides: TGTGCCAGCAGTTTGACAGGGGAGGACTATGGCTACACCTTC.

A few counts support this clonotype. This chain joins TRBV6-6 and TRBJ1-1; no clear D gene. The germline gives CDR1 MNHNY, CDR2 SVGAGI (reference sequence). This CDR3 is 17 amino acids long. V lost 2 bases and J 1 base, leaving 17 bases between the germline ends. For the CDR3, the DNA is TGTGCCAGCAGTTACGGAGGGTTTTCTAAGGGGAACACTGAAGCTTTCTTT. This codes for CASSYGGFSKGNTEAFF.

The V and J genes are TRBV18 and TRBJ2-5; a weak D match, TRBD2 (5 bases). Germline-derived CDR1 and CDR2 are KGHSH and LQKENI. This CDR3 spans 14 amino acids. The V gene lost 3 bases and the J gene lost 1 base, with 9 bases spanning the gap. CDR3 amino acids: CASSPPGSQETQYF. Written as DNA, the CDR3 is TGTGCCAGCTCACCCCCGGGAAGCCAAGAGACCCAGTACTTC.

CDR3 nucleotide sequence: TGTGCCAGCAGTGCCGGGAGCTCCTACGAGCAGTACTTC. Translation gives CASSAGSSYEQYF. The V call is TRBV7-9, the J call TRBJ2-7; tentatively, D is TRBD2 (6 bases). The CDR3 is made up of 13 amino acids. Trimming took 6 bases from V and 0 from J, leaving 9 bases between them. Germline assignment: CDR1 SEHNR and CDR2 FQNEAQ (reference sequence).

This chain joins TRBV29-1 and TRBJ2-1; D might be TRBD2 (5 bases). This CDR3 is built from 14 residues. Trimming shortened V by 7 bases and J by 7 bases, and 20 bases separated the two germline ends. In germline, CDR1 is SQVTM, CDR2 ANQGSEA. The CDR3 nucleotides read TGCAGCGCCCTAGGACTTTCGGTCGGGAATGAGCAGTTCTTC. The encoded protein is CSALGLSVGNEQFF.

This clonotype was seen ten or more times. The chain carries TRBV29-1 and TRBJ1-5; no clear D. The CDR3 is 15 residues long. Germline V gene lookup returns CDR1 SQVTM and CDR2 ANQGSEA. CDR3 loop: CGEILGPYSNQPQHF. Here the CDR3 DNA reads TGCGGAGAGATTTTGGGCCCTTATAGCAATCAGCCCCAGCATTTT.

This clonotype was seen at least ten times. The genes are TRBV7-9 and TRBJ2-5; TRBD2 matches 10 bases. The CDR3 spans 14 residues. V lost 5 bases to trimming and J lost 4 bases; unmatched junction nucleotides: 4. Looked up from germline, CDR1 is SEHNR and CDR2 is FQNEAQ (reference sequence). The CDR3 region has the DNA TGTGCCAGCAGCGGTAGACTAGCGGGAGAGACCCAGTACTTC. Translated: CASSGRLAGETQYF.

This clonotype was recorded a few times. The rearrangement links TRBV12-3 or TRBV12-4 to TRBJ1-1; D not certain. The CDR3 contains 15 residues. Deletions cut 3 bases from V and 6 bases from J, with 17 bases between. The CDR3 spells CASSFSTGQQPEAFF. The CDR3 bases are TGTGCCAGCAGTTTCTCCACCGGCCAGCAGCCTGAAGCTTTCTTT.

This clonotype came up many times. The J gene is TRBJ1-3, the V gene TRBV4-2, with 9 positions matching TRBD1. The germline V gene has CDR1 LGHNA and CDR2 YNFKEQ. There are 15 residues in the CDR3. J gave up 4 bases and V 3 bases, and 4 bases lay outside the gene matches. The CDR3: CASSQNRGQGNTIYF. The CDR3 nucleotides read TGTGCCAGCAGCCAGAACAGGGGGCAAGGAAACACCATATATTTT.

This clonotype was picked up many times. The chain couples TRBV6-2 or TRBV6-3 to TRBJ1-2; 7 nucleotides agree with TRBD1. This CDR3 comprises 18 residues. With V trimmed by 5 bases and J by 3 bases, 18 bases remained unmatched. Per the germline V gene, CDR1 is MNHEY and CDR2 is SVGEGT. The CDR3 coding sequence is TGTGCCAGCAGTAAACAGGTCAGGGGGAACGGCGGTGACTATGGCTACACCTTC. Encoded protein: CASSKQVRGNGGDYGYTF.

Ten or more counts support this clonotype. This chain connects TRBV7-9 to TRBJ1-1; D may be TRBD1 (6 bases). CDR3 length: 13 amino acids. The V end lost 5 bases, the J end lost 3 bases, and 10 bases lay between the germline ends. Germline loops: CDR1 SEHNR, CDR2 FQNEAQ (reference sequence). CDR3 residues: CASSPGAYTEAFF. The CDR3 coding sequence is TGTGCCAGCAGCCCGGGGGCCTACACTGAAGCTTTCTTT.